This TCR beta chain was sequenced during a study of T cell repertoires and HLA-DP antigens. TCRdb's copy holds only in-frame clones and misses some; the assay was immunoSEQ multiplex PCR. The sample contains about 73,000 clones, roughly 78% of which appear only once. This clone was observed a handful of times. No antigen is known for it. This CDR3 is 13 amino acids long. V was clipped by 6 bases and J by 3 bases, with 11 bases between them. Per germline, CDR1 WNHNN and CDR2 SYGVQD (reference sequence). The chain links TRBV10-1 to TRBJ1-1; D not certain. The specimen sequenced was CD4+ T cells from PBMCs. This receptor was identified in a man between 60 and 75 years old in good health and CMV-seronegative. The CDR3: CASSDGWDTEAFF. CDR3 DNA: TGCGCCAGCAGCGACGGGTGGGACACTGAAGCTTTCTTT.